The source of this T cell receptor (beta chain) is a study of radiation and T cells in renal cell carcinoma. V was clipped by 2 bases and J by 4 bases; unmatched bases: 5. This CDR3 comprises 15 residues. Germline V gene data show CDR1 as LNHNV and CDR2 as YYDKDF (reference sequence). The time point denotes: blood 4 weeks post-SBRT, at nephrectomy. Documented treatment: 15 Gy SBRT to primary tumor, nephrectomy 4 weeks later. Only a few counts were recorded for this clone. The table came from immunoSEQ multiplex PCR; TCRdb's copy has only in-frame clones and leaves some out. The sample yields tens of thousands of clones, 80% to 90% seen once.

The gene calls are TRBV15 and TRBJ1-2; 9 positions match TRBD1. The origin of this receptor is a woman in her 70s with renal cell carcinoma. The sequences come from blood, collected from a patient whose treatment included radiotherapy and nephrectomy. In DNA, the CDR3 is TGTGCCACCAGCAGACGACAGGGGGTTGGCTATGGCTACACCTTC. Protein sequence: CATSRRQGVGYGYTF.